These 15 T cell receptor beta chains were sequenced from one sample in a study of breast tumors, draining lymph nodes, adjacent tissues. Using its own MiXCR run on the multiplex PCR reads, TCRdb lists one record per CDR3 protein. The table records about 13,000 distinct CDR3 sequences, roughly 60% of them present only once. The sequenced sample was tumor-adjacent breast tissue. The receptors originated from a female donor with breast cancer. Some clones in this sample may be carry-over from other donors' samples.

By proportion, this clonotype is medium-sized. The chain employs TRBV7-9 and TRBJ1-6; D call uncertain. The V end lost 5 bases, the J end lost 10 bases, and 12 bases lay between the germline ends. This CDR3 is built from 13 residues. Per germline, CDR1 SEHNR and CDR2 FQNEAQ (reference sequence). CDR3 nucleotide sequence: TGTGCCAGCAGCGCAAATGAGGGATCACCCCTCCACTTT. The encoded protein is CASSANEGSPLHF. The whole variable domain, remainder taken from reference TRBV7-9 and TRBJ1-6, is DTGVSQNPRHKITKRGQNVTFRCDPISEHNRLYWYRQTLGQGPEFLTYFQNEAQLEKSRLLSDRFSAERPKGSFSTLEIQRTEQGDSAMYLCASSANEGSPLHFGNGTRLTVT.

This clonotype was seen ten or more times. The chain joins TRBV5-4 to TRBJ2-5; maybe TRBD2 (6 bases). In germline, CDR1 is SGHNT, CDR2 YYREEE (reference sequence). The V end lost 4 bases, the J end lost 4 bases, and 17 bases lay between the germline ends. This CDR3 region has 15 residues. CDR3 sequence: CASSGGLPARETQYF. The DNA of the CDR3 is TGTGCCAGCAGCGGGGGACTTCCGGCTCGAGAGACCCAGTACTTC.

A note on this clonotype: One junction end disagrees with the germline gene, perhaps due to a read error. The chain carries TRBV27 and TRBJ1-2; the match to TRBD1 covers 9 bases. Germline V CDR1 and CDR2: MNHEY, SMNVEV (reference sequence). The CDR3 length is 14 residues. The CDR3 DNA follows: TGCGCCAGCAGTAGTAGACAGGGGGTTTGGGGCTGCGCCTTC. Residues: CASSSRQGVWGCAF.

With respect to this clonotype: Compared with germline, one end of the junction differs, possibly owing to a read error. The chain couples TRBV6-5 to TRBJ1-4; D gene ambiguous. The CDR3 is 16 amino acids. Germline V gene data show CDR1 as MNHEY and CDR2 as SVGAGI. The CDR3 is CASSHSWRATNEKLFF. In DNA form, the CDR3 reads TGTGCCAGCAGTCACTCTTGGAGGGCCACTAATGAAAAACTGTTTTTT.

V usage is TRBV2 and J usage is TRBJ1-5; D call uncertain. CDR1 SNHLY and CDR2 FYNNEI come from the germline V gene. Trimming took 7 bases from V and 5 from J, leaving 12 bases between them. CDR3 length: 13 residues. CDR3 bases: TGTGCCAGCAAACAGCTAACTGATCAGCCCCAGCATTTT. It specifies CASKQLTDQPQHF. Full variable domain (missing parts from reference TRBV2 and TRBJ1-5): EPEVTQTPSHQVTQMGQEVILRCVPISNHLYFYWYRQILGQKVEFLVSFYNNEISEKSEIFDDQFSVERPDGSNFTLKIRSTKLEDSAMYFCASKQLTDQPQHFGDGTRLSIL.

V usage is TRBV2 and J usage is TRBJ2-3; 7 nucleotides agree with TRBD1. The CDR3 has 14 amino acids. The J segment lost 0 bases and the V segment lost 7 bases, leaving 4 bases of the junction unmatched. Germline CDR1 SNHLY, CDR2 FYNNEI. The CDR3 region is CASKTGPSTDTQYF. The CDR3 region has the DNA TGTGCCAGCAAGACAGGGCCTAGCACAGATACGCAGTATTTT.

This clonotype is medium-sized in the sample. The chain carries TRBV2 and TRBJ1-2; the match to TRBD1 covers 8 bases. This CDR3 comprises 15 residues. Germline trimming cut 6 bases from V and 3 bases from J; bases unmatched to any gene: 9. CDR1 SNHLY and CDR2 FYNNEI come from the germline V gene. CDR3 sequence: CASSKGQGRDYGYTF. CDR3 bases: TGTGCCAGCAGCAAAGGACAGGGAAGGGACTATGGCTACACCTTC.

This clonotype was counted a single time. Without the conserved terminal phenylalanine or tryptophan, this CDR3 likely stems from a read error. The chain is built from TRBV10-2 and TRBJ2-7; D possibly corresponds to TRBD2 (7 bases). CDR3 length: 14 amino acids. Germline V CDR1 and CDR2: WSHSY, SAAADI. The V end lost 3 bases, the J end lost 9 bases, and 18 bases lay between the germline ends. CDR3 DNA: TGCGCCAGCAGTGAAGGGGGGGGGCGGTCGGGGCAGTACTTG. It yields the protein CASSEGGGRSGQYL.

The rearrangement uses TRBV6-1 and TRBJ1-6, with D perhaps TRBD1 (6 bases). The CDR3 sequence is 14 residues long. Trimming left V 3 bases short and J 8 bases short, with 11 bases between. Germline V gene data show CDR1 as MNHNS and CDR2 as SASEGT. CDR3 nucleotide sequence: TGTGCCAGCAGTGAGGAACAGGGCTATTCACCCCTCCACTTT. Translation: CASSEEQGYSPLHF.

This clonotype was counted ten times or more. A much larger clonotype is one base distant, so this may be a read error. The CDR3 protein is CSARDFGQGSEQFF. In DNA, the CDR3 is TGCAGTGCTAGAGACTTTGGACAGGGGTCTGAGCAGTTCTTC. This chain links TRBV20-1 with TRBJ2-1, with 9 bases that match TRBD1. The CDR3 sequence is 14 residues long. V trimming: 0 bases; J trimming: 9 bases; junction bases outside the gene matches: 6. CDR1 DFQATT and CDR2 SNEGSKA come from the germline V gene (reference sequence).

The chain uses TRBV24-1 and TRBJ2-3, with D tentatively TRBD1 (6 bases). Trimming left V 5 bases short and J 6 bases short, with 20 bases between. CDR1 is KGHDR and CDR2 is SFDVKD in the germline V gene. The length of the CDR3 is 16 residues. The CDR3 protein is CATSAYGQLFSDTQYF. The CDR3 bases are TGTGCCACCAGTGCATACGGACAGTTGTTTTCGGATACGCAGTATTTT.

This clonotype was seen ten or more times. This chain joins TRBV14 and TRBJ2-3; 11 nucleotides line up with TRBD1. V lost 2 bases, J lost 5 bases, and 3 bases stayed unmatched. The CDR3 is 15 residues long. In germline, CDR1 is SGHDN, CDR2 FVKESK. The CDR3 here is CASSQRTGGVDTQYF. The CDR3 DNA follows: TGTGCCAGCAGCCAAAGGACAGGGGGCGTAGATACGCAGTATTTT.

At least ten counts were recorded for this clonotype. This chain links TRBV5-1 with TRBJ2-1; D is tentatively TRBD1 or TRBD2 (6 bases each). From germline, CDR1 is SGHRS and CDR2 YFSETQ. V shed 0 bases and J shed 8 bases, with 15 bases lying between them. This CDR3 spans 15 amino acids. Here the CDR3 DNA reads TGCGCCAGCAGCTTGGGTGGTGGGGGCGGGGATGAGCAGTTCTTC. Encoded protein: CASSLGGGGGDEQFF.

The rearrangement uses TRBV5-4 and TRBJ2-3; D is perhaps TRBD1 (6 bases). This CDR3 is 13 amino acids long. V was trimmed by 6 bases and J by 4 bases, leaving 12 bases between them. The V gene's germline CDR1 is SGHNT and CDR2 YYREEE (reference sequence). CDR3 nucleotides: TGTGCCAGCACCCGGACAGAGGCAGATACGCAGTATTTT. Protein sequence: CASTRTEADTQYF.

The chain couples TRBV5-4 to TRBJ1-2; D ambiguous. Trimming removed 2 bases from V and 8 bases from J, with 10 bases in between. The CDR3 spans 12 residues. Germline V lookup: CDR1 SGHNT, CDR2 YYREEE (reference sequence). CDR3 nucleotide sequence: TGTGCCAGCAGCTTAGTAGGGTTAGGCTACACCTTC. As protein: CASSLVGLGYTF.